The rows below give T cell receptor beta chains drawn from one sample of a study of cytomegalovirus exposure and HLA in healthy donors. Profiled with immunoSEQ multiplex PCR; TCRdb holds only in-frame clones, not every one. The data contain 150,000 or so clones, 60% to 85% of them singletons. The sample comprised PBMCs. The receptors here all came from a man between 40 and 49 years old in good health and CMV-seropositive. The CDR3 runs from the conserved cysteine through the conserved F or W.

j_call | v_call | cdr3_length | cdr3_aa
TRBJ2-1 | TRBV15 | 17 | CATSRTLGLAGPNEQFF
TRBJ2-1 | TRBV11-2 | 15 | CASSLRWTSSNEQFF
TRBJ1-1 | TRBV6-5 | 13 | CASSKTGNTEAFF
TRBJ2-7 | TRBV4-1 | 16 | CASSQDPGQGSYEQYF
TRBJ2-2 | TRBV11-1 | 15 | CASSLGQTLTGELFF
TRBJ2-2 | TRBV25-1 | 13 | CASSGRAGGELFF
TRBJ2-3 | TRBV7-3 | 13 | CASRGGSTDTQYF
TRBJ2-4 | TRBV5-6 | 14 | CASSLPSVPNERYF
TRBJ2-5 | TRBV28 | 15 | CASSLAIGPTRTQYF
TRBJ2-7 | TRBV2 | 12 | CASSTTPYEQYF
TRBJ2-2 | TRBV9 | 15 | CASSVTSVNTGELFF
TRBJ2-1 | TRBV15 | 14 | CATRDWRTYNEQFF
TRBJ2-7 | TRBV28 | 18 | CASSAVAGGAYVFYEQYF
TRBJ2-5 | TRBV10-1 | 11 | CASRSRETQYF
TRBJ1-4 | TRBV27 | 14 | CASRGIQGEEKLFF
TRBJ2-2 | TRBV10-3 | 16 | CAISESGSTNTGELFF
TRBJ1-3 | TRBV2 | 16 | CASSEQGRATGNTIYF
TRBJ2-2 | TRBV19 | 13 | CASTRTVIGELFF
TRBJ2-1 | TRBV28 | 16 | CASSSPTSGRANEQFF
TRBJ2-1 | TRBV27 | 13 | CASSISGIGEQFF
TRBJ2-4 | TRBV7-2 | 15 | CASSLEATRENLQYF
TRBJ1-5 | TRBV19 | 13 | CASSATRNQPQHF
TRBJ1-5 | TRBV6-5 | 14 | CASKTRGEVQPQHF
TRBJ2-1 | TRBV5-1 | 16 | CASRSTGGPSYNEQFF
TRBJ2-1 | TRBV11-2 | 16 | CASAPSTGDGGNEQFF
TRBJ2-2 | TRBV5-4 | 15 | CASSMGGAGTGELFF
TRBJ1-4 | TRBV5-6 | 16 | CASSLARDRINEKLFF
TRBJ2-5 | TRBV6-1 | 14 | CASSVQGARETQYF
TRBJ1-2 | TRBV4-3 | 15 | CASSHWDSGAYGYTF
TRBJ2-2 | TRBV11-2 | 16 | CASSPPGTRGTGELFF
TRBJ1-1 | TRBV7-2 | 13 | CASSLQGYTEAFF
TRBJ1-5 | TRBV4-1 | 18 | CASSQGWDRGSNHQPQHF
TRBJ1-2 | TRBV7-8 | 12 | CASSLGTGGYTF
TRBJ2-1 | TRBV7-9 | 17 | CASSPGPGTSGYNEQFF
TRBJ1-3 | TRBV30 | 13 | CAWIRDSGNTIYF
TRBJ2-2 | TRBV11-3 | 14 | CASSLDGRVGELFF
TRBJ1-1 | TRBV9 | 17 | CASSTRELDGVNTEAFF
TRBJ1-1 | TRBV30 | 13 | CASWATRGTEAFF
TRBJ2-4 | TRBV10-3 | 14 | CAISDQETRHIQYF
TRBJ2-2 | TRBV11-2 | 16 | CASSRTGVRNTGELFF